This T cell receptor beta chain is from a study of blood T cell repertoires in COVID-19. Original handling: By means of reference gene primer amplification, nucleated cell counts were estimated. The table came from immunoSEQ multiplex PCR; TCRdb's copy has only in-frame clones and leaves some out. V, J and clone size are taken as reported in that table, and D and trimming were inferred from the DNA itself. Of 210,000 or so clones in the sample, 90% to 95% are singletons; the top ten hold 1.2%. The length of the CDR3 is 14 residues. Germline V gives CDR1 SGHTA, CDR2 FQGNSA. Trimming took 3 bases from V and 6 from J; bases not matched to a gene: 3.

Material: peripheral blood. The TCR was taken from a man younger than 40 with acute or convalescent COVID-19. The V and J genes are TRBV7-2 and TRBJ2-3, with 10 bases aligning to TRBD2. Here the CDR3 reads CASSFSGGKDTQYF. CDR3 nucleotides: TGTGCCAGCAGCTTTAGCGGGGGGAAGGATACGCAGTATTTT.